This T cell receptor (beta chain) was captured in a study of blood T cells in healthy people across ages. A J-beta primer mix and a sample-barcoded 5' primer were used in a second PCR of about 7 to 12 cycles. TCRdb re-called the 5' RACE reads with MiXCR, one entry per CDR3 protein. The sample contains fewer than 1,000,000 distinct CDR3 sequences, around 43% of which appear only once. The length of the CDR3 is 14 residues. Germline V lookup: CDR1 MGHRA, CDR2 YSYEKL. V lost 2 bases and J 1 base, leaving 9 bases between the germline ends. This clonotype has ten or more counts. Antigen specificity is unknown. Study results and caveats: More naive CD4+ cells and higher diversity marked long-lived donors relative to aged donors.

Material: blood. This sequence originates from a man aged 60 to 75 in good health. The chain links TRBV4-1 to TRBJ2-7; D is unresolved. Here the CDR3 reads CASSQHSDSYEQYF. The CDR3 DNA reads as TGCGCCAGCAGCCAACACAGTGATTCCTACGAGCAGTACTTC.